This T cell receptor (beta chain) is from a study of blood T cell repertoires in COVID-19. Turning to the study itself: Specimens from acute and convalescent COVID-19 originated in the United States, Italy and Spain. The analysed material was cDNA or gDNA that came from T cells, B-cell-depleted T cells, or PBMCs.

In the original workflow: Nucleated cell counts were estimated from reference gene primer amplification. Libraries were prepared by immunoSEQ multiplex PCR; TCRdb keeps only in-frame clonotypes and omits some of them. V, J and clone size were drawn from that table, and D and trimming were deduced from the DNA. The repertoire has 200,000 to 250,000 clones, 70% to 85% of them found once; the top ten carry approximately 10%. The CDR3 totals 13 residues. Germline CDR1 reads ENHRY; CDR2 reads SYGVKD. Trimming pared 6 bases from V and 3 bases from J, leaving 11 bases between. The rearrangement joins TRBV10-3 to TRBJ2-5; tentatively, D is TRBD2 (6 bases). Input material: peripheral blood. This receptor was identified in a man aged 50 to 59 with active or convalescent COVID-19. In DNA, the CDR3 is TGTGCCATCAGGGAGGGCGGGGAAGAGACCCAGTACTTC. Its translation is CAIREGGEETQYF.